This is a list of T cell receptor beta chains from one sample in a study of blood T cell repertoires in COVID-19. The method was immunoSEQ multiplex PCR; TCRdb's version includes in-frame clones alone and lacks a portion of them. The top ten clones hold around 1.1% of a sample with approximately 170,000 clones, roughly nine tenths of them seen once. The sample comprised peripheral blood. The receptors stem from a man aged 30-40 years with acute or convalescent COVID-19. Both conserved end residues are part of each CDR3. A D gene is named only where the DNA matches it firmly. The listing skips clone size in some rows; elsewhere it reads once, few, many or a size class.

DNA: TGTGCCAGCAGCAGTTCCTCGGGAAATTCACCCCTCCACTTT
CDR3: CASSSSSGNSPLHF
size: once
D: NA
J: TRBJ1-6
V: TRBV7-9

DNA: TGTGCCAGCAGCCCCGGACAGGGCAGGGAGACCCAGTACTTC
CDR3: CASSPGQGRETQYF
size: NA
D: TRBD1
J: TRBJ2-5
V: TRBV7-3

DNA: TGCGCCAGCAGAGAAACAGGGTTAGATGAAGCTTTCTTT
CDR3: CASRETGLDEAFF
size: few
D: NA
J: TRBJ1-1
V: TRBV5-1

DNA: TGTGCCAGTAGTCCTTACCCAACAGCATATAGCAATCAGCCCCAGCATTTT
CDR3: CASSPYPTAYSNQPQHF
size: NA
D: NA
J: TRBJ1-5
V: TRBV19

DNA: TGTGCCAGCAGCTTAGCCCTTAACACAGATACGCAGTATTTT
CDR3: CASSLALNTDTQYF
size: NA
D: NA
J: TRBJ2-3
V: TRBV7-2

DNA: TGTGCCAGCAGTCGAGATCCTGGGGGGACTGAAGCTTTCTTT
CDR3: CASSRDPGGTEAFF
size: NA
D: NA
J: TRBJ1-1
V: TRBV28

DNA: TGTGCCAGCAGAACAGGATCGACTAATGAAAAACTGTTTTTT
CDR3: CASRTGSTNEKLFF
size: NA
D: NA
J: TRBJ1-4
V: TRBV28

DNA: TGCGCCAGCGCCCGAGATCCCGCGGGCTCCTACAATGAGCAGTTCTTC
CDR3: CASARDPAGSYNEQFF
size: NA
D: NA
J: TRBJ2-1
V: TRBV10-1

DNA: TGCGCCAGCAGCCCCCTAGGAGTTGAGACCCAGTACTTC
CDR3: CASSPLGVETQYF
size: NA
D: NA
J: TRBJ2-5
V: TRBV5-1

DNA: TGCGCCAGCAGCCCGGGAGGGGGCGCCTATGGCTACACCTTC
CDR3: CASSPGGGAYGYTF
size: NA
D: TRBD1
J: TRBJ1-2
V: TRBV5-1

DNA: TGTGCCAGCAGCGTAGGAACAGACCTGAACACTGAAGCTTTCTTT
CDR3: CASSVGTDLNTEAFF
size: NA
D: NA
J: TRBJ1-1
V: TRBV9

DNA: TGTGCCAGCAGCCTGACTAGTGCTTTTTACGAGCAGTACTTC
CDR3: CASSLTSAFYEQYF
size: NA
D: NA
J: TRBJ2-7
V: TRBV5-6

DNA: TGCGCCAGCAGCTTGGGGGTTCTTAGGGGAGATACGCAGTATTTT
CDR3: CASSLGVLRGDTQYF
size: NA
D: NA
J: TRBJ2-3
V: TRBV5-1

DNA: TGTGCCAGCAGAAGTCAGGGATTAGGGCAGCCCCAGCATTTT
CDR3: CASRSQGLGQPQHF
size: NA
D: NA
J: TRBJ1-5
V: TRBV2

DNA: TGTGCCAGCAGCGAGCGACAGGGGGCGGGCAACTATGGCTACACCTTC
CDR3: CASSERQGAGNYGYTF
size: NA
D: TRBD1
J: TRBJ1-2
V: TRBV13

DNA: TGTGCCAGCAGCCGGGACAGGGTAAATCAGCCCCAGCATTTT
CDR3: CASSRDRVNQPQHF
size: NA
D: TRBD1
J: TRBJ1-5
V: TRBV6-6

DNA: TGTGCCAGCAGCTACGACAGGGTAACCGGGGAGCTGTTTTTT
CDR3: CASSYDRVTGELFF
size: NA
D: TRBD1
J: TRBJ2-2
V: TRBV6-6

DNA: TGTGCCAGCAGCCGAGACAGGAGCACAGATACGCAGTATTTT
CDR3: CASSRDRSTDTQYF
size: NA
D: NA
J: TRBJ2-3
V: TRBV11-3

DNA: TGCGCCAGCAGCTTGCAGGGTCTCACAGGGGGCGGCCCTAACTATGGCTACACCTTC
CDR3: CASSLQGLTGGGPNYGYTF
size: NA
D: TRBD1
J: TRBJ1-2
V: TRBV5-1

DNA: TGTGCCAGTAGACTAGCGGGAGGTCGGGAGACCCAGTACTTC
CDR3: CASRLAGGRETQYF
size: NA
D: TRBD2
J: TRBJ2-5
V: TRBV19

DNA: TGTGCCAGCAGGTCGGAGGGGTTTGCAACTAATGAAAAACTGTTTTTT
CDR3: CASRSEGFATNEKLFF
size: NA
D: NA
J: TRBJ1-4
V: TRBV28

DNA: TGTGCCAGTAGTATGGGCGGGGGCCGGGAAGCTTTCTTT
CDR3: CASSMGGGREAFF
size: NA
D: NA
J: TRBJ1-1
V: TRBV19

DNA: TGTGCCAGCAGCGATAACAGGGGGAATCAGCCCCAGCATTTT
CDR3: CASSDNRGNQPQHF
size: NA
D: TRBD1
J: TRBJ1-5
V: TRBV2

DNA: TGTGCCAGCAGTCCCCGGTATTCATCCTACACTGAAGCTTTCTTT
CDR3: CASSPRYSSYTEAFF
size: few
D: NA
J: TRBJ1-1
V: TRBV28

DNA: TGTGCCTGGAGTGTACCGGCAGGGGCTTCCTACGAGCAGTACTTC
CDR3: CAWSVPAGASYEQYF
size: NA
D: NA
J: TRBJ2-7
V: TRBV30

DNA: TGTGCCTGGGGGGGACAGGGACCAGGGATTCAGTACTTC
CDR3: CAWGGQGPGIQYF
size: NA
D: TRBD1
J: TRBJ2-4
V: TRBV30

DNA: TGTGCCAGCAGTTACGACACTTCAAAAGCCTATGGCTACACCTTC
CDR3: CASSYDTSKAYGYTF
size: NA
D: NA
J: TRBJ1-2
V: TRBV6-5

DNA: TGTGCCAGCAGTTACTCTAGGGGAATCGGAAACACCATATATTTT
CDR3: CASSYSRGIGNTIYF
size: NA
D: NA
J: TRBJ1-3
V: TRBV6-5

DNA: TGTGCCAGCAGCCAAATGGACAGGGCGAACACTGAAGCTTTCTTT
CDR3: CASSQMDRANTEAFF
size: NA
D: TRBD1
J: TRBJ1-1
V: TRBV3-1/TRBV3-2

DNA: TGTGCCAGTAGTGACACCGGGACAGGGCGGTCACCCCTCCACTTT
CDR3: CASSDTGTGRSPLHF
size: NA
D: TRBD1
J: TRBJ1-6
V: TRBV19

DNA: TGTGCCAGCTCACCACTGACAGGGACCATGAACACTGAAGCTTTCTTT
CDR3: CASSPLTGTMNTEAFF
size: NA
D: TRBD1
J: TRBJ1-1
V: TRBV18

DNA: TGTGCCAGCAGCTTTTTGAGGGATGAAAAACTGTTTTTT
CDR3: CASSFLRDEKLFF
size: NA
D: NA
J: TRBJ1-4
V: TRBV11-2

DNA: TGTGCCAGCACCCCACCGACAGGGGATACGCAGTATTTT
CDR3: CASTPPTGDTQYF
size: NA
D: TRBD1
J: TRBJ2-3
V: TRBV6-6

DNA: TGTGCCAGTAGTACCCGACAGTTGAACACTGAAGCTTTCTTT
CDR3: CASSTRQLNTEAFF
size: NA
D: NA
J: TRBJ1-1
V: TRBV19

DNA: TGTGCCACTCAACAGGGTTGGCACATTCAGTACTTC
CDR3: CATQQGWHIQYF
size: NA
D: NA
J: TRBJ2-4
V: TRBV6-5

DNA: TGTGCCAGTAGTTACAGGTTAAATTCACCCCTCCACTTT
CDR3: CASSYRLNSPLHF
size: few
D: NA
J: TRBJ1-6
V: TRBV19

DNA: TGCGCCAGCAGCTTGGTCGCAGGGCATCCCTATGGCTACACCTTC
CDR3: CASSLVAGHPYGYTF
size: NA
D: NA
J: TRBJ1-2
V: TRBV5-1

DNA: TGCGCCAGCAGCGCATTACTCAGGGACAGGGCCAATGAGCAGTTCTTC
CDR3: CASSALLRDRANEQFF
size: NA
D: TRBD1
J: TRBJ2-1
V: TRBV4-1

DNA: TGTGCCAGCTCACCACCGCGGGTACAGGGGGTCTATGGCTACACCTTC
CDR3: CASSPPRVQGVYGYTF
size: NA
D: TRBD1
J: TRBJ1-2
V: TRBV18

DNA: TGCGCCAGCAGCAAACAGGGAAACACTGAAGCTTTCTTT
CDR3: CASSKQGNTEAFF
size: NA
D: NA
J: TRBJ1-1
V: TRBV10-2

DNA: TGTGCCAGTACCCCAACTAGCGGGGTCACAGATACGCAGTATTTT
CDR3: CASTPTSGVTDTQYF
size: NA
D: TRBD2
J: TRBJ2-3
V: TRBV19

DNA: TGCGCCAGCAGCCTCAGGGGCGATCAGCCCCAGCATTTT
CDR3: CASSLRGDQPQHF
size: NA
D: NA
J: TRBJ1-5
V: TRBV5-1

DNA: TGTGCCAGCAGCTTAGGACTAACCTACGAGCAGTACTTC
CDR3: CASSLGLTYEQYF
size: NA
D: NA
J: TRBJ2-7
V: TRBV11-2

DNA: TGCAGCGTAGTACCAGGGGGGAACACTGAAGCTTTCTTT
CDR3: CSVVPGGNTEAFF
size: many
D: TRBD1
J: TRBJ1-1
V: TRBV29-1

DNA: TGTGCCAGCACCCTAGGAGGGGCAGCCACAGGTGACACTGAAGCTTTCTTT
CDR3: CASTLGGAATGDTEAFF
size: NA
D: NA
J: TRBJ1-1
V: TRBV13

DNA: TGTGCCAGCAGATCGTTCAGCTCCTATAATTCACCCCTCCACTTT
CDR3: CASRSFSSYNSPLHF
size: NA
D: NA
J: TRBJ1-6
V: TRBV6-5

DNA: TGTGCCAGCAGCTCAAGGGGGGGAAATGAGCAGTTCTTC
CDR3: CASSSRGGNEQFF
size: few
D: NA
J: TRBJ2-1
V: TRBV5-5

DNA: TGCGCCAGCAGTCAGCTATTAAATCAGGGGAGCACTGAAGCTTTCTTT
CDR3: CASSQLLNQGSTEAFF
size: NA
D: NA
J: TRBJ1-1
V: TRBV23-1

DNA: TGTGCCAGCAGCCCCCCTAGCGCGGTTAATGAGCAGTTCTTC
CDR3: CASSPPSAVNEQFF
size: NA
D: NA
J: TRBJ2-1
V: TRBV11-1

DNA: TGCGCCAGCAGCTTGGAAGGCAGGGCGTCCTACGAGCAGTACTTC
CDR3: CASSLEGRASYEQYF
size: NA
D: NA
J: TRBJ2-7
V: TRBV5-1

DNA: TGTGCCAGCTCCCCCGCAAGGGAACTAGCATCCTACAATGAGCAGTTCTTC
CDR3: CASSPARELASYNEQFF
size: few
D: NA
J: TRBJ2-1
V: TRBV18

DNA: TGCGCCAGCAGTCAAACGACAGGGCGGTCTTTCTTT
CDR3: CASSQTTGRSFF
size: NA
D: TRBD1
J: TRBJ1-1
V: TRBV23-1

DNA: TGTGCCAGCAGCGGAACACAGGGATCTAATTCACCCCTCCACTTT
CDR3: CASSGTQGSNSPLHF
size: NA
D: NA
J: TRBJ1-6
V: TRBV9